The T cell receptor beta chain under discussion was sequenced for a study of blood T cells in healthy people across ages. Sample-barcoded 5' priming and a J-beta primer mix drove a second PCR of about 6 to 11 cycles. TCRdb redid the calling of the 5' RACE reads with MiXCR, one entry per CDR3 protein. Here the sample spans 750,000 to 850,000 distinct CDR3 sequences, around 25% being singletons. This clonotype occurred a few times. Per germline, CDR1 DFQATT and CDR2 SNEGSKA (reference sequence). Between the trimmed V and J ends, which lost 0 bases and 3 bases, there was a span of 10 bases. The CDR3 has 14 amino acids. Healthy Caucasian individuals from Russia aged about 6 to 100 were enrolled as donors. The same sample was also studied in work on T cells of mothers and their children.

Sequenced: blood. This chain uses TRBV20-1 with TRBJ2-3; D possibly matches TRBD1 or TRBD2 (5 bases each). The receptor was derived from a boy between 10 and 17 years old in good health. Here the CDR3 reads CSARDPWGTDTQYF. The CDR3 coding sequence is TGCAGTGCTAGAGATCCGTGGGGGACAGATACGCAGTATTTT.